The clone carrying this T cell receptor beta chain was detected only once. Its target is not known. This specimen belongs to a study of cytomegalovirus exposure and HLA in healthy donors. There are 12 residues in the CDR3. Germline CDR1 and CDR2: MNHEY and SMNVEV (reference sequence). V was cut by 5 bases and J by 10 bases, with 14 bases left in between. Study findings and constraints: Later on, an analysis tied 15,000 to 20,000 TCR beta sequences to HLA alleles at 0.05 false discovery rate.

Primers for the PCR totalled 60 Vbeta and 13 Jbeta. Repertoires were generated with immunoSEQ multiplex PCR, while TCRdb's copy carries only in-frame clones and drops some. The table lists around 150,000 clones, 60% to 80% of them singletons, with approximately 2.4% in the top ten. This receptor was taken from a woman aged 40 to 50 in good health and CMV-seropositive. Sequencing input: PBMCs. The chain uses TRBV27 and TRBJ1-1, with D hard to call. DNA for the CDR3: TGTGCCAGCAGTAGCGTAGGGAGTAGAGCTTTCTTT. Translation: CASSSVGSRAFF.